The 17 T cell receptor beta chains below all came from one sample that was sequenced in a study of T-cell reconstitution after alpha-beta-depleted transplantation in children. This sample's TCRbeta library carried unique molecular identifier barcodes. TCRdb independently ran MiXCR on the PCR reads; one entry per CDR3 protein. In the table there are about 300,000 distinct CDR3 sequences, roughly 9.1% of which are singletons. Sequencing used PBMCs, obtained before TCRalphabeta/CD19-depleted stem cell transplant. These receptors all stem from a boy under two years old with acute myeloid leukemia, due to receive a stem cell transplant.

This clonotype was counted only a few times. The gene calls are TRBV7-3 and TRBJ2-7; the D gene is possibly TRBD2 (7 bases). V dropped 5 bases and J dropped 1 base, with 18 bases sitting between them. The CDR3 contains 16 residues. The germline CDR1 and CDR2 sequences are SGHTA and FQGTGA. CDR3 nucleotide sequence: TGTGCCAGCAGCCGTGTCCTCGGGGGGCTTTCCTACGAGCAGTACTTC. Translated, it gives CASSRVLGGLSYEQYF.

This clonotype turned up a few times. This chain links TRBV12-3 or TRBV12-4 with TRBJ2-7, with 11 bases fitting TRBD2. Trimming removed 7 bases from V and 3 bases from J; junction bases left unmatched: 17. This CDR3 has 18 amino acids. CDR3 region: CASTFSGGASDRFYEQYF. The CDR3 DNA reads as TGTGCCAGCACCTTTAGCGGGGGGGCCAGCGACCGATTCTACGAGCAGTACTTC.

This clonotype occurred many times. V gene TRBV7-9 combines with J gene TRBJ2-7, with 8 positions matching TRBD1. Germline trimming cut 4 bases from V and 5 bases from J; bases unmatched to any gene: 10. The CDR3 runs to 15 residues. Germline CDR1 is SEHNR and CDR2 is FQNEAQ (reference sequence). The CDR3 nucleotides are TGTGCCAGCAGCTCCCCAAGGACAGGGCATCACGAGCAGTACTTC. Encoded protein: CASSSPRTGHHEQYF.

In its sample, this clonotype was seen many times. The chain uses TRBV18 and TRBJ1-1; D is undetermined. V was cut by 1 base and J by 5 bases, with 14 bases left in between. The CDR3 loop spans 15 amino acids. CDR1 and CDR2 from the germline V gene are KGHSH and LQKENI. Here the CDR3 reads CASSPHPGRGTEAFF. CDR3 bases: TGTGCCAGCTCACCACATCCAGGAAGAGGGACTGAAGCTTTCTTT.

This clonotype showed up many times. CDR3 DNA: TGCAGTGCTACCTCGGGCGGATACTACAATGAGCAGTTCTTC. Protein sequence: CSATSGGYYNEQFF. This chain connects TRBV20-1 to TRBJ2-1; D gene unclear. CDR3 length equals 14 residues. CDR1 and CDR2 from the germline V gene are DFQATT and SNEGSKA (reference sequence). V lost 4 bases to trimming and J lost 3 bases, with 13 bases between them.

The sample holds many counts of this clonotype. The chain is built from TRBV15 and TRBJ2-7; 7 bases are shared with TRBD2. Germline V CDR1 and CDR2: LNHNV, YYDKDF (reference sequence). The V and J ends lost 0 bases and 4 bases, in that order; junction bases with no gene match: 6. CDR3 length: 15 amino acids. In nucleotides, the CDR3 is TGTGCCACCAGCAGAGATCTTGCGGGGGAATACGAGCAGTACTTC. It yields the protein CATSRDLAGEYEQYF.

The table lists this clonotype with many counts. J is TRBJ1-1 and V is TRBV28; weak D call: TRBD1 (5 bases). The CDR3 contains 13 residues. V was cut by 4 bases and J by 4 bases, with 10 bases left in between. Germline V lookup: CDR1 MDHEN, CDR2 SYDVKM. CDR3 nucleotide sequence: TGTGCCAGCAGTTACGGGGGTCTCACTGAAGCTTTCTTT. Translated: CASSYGGLTEAFF.

The chain uses TRBV7-2 and TRBJ2-5; possibly TRBD1 or TRBD2 for D (5 bases each). Trimming shortened V by 1 base and J by 2 bases, and 14 bases separated the two germline ends. Germline lookup yields CDR1 SGHTA and CDR2 FQGNSA. The CDR3 has 16 amino acids. CDR3: CASSLEGRVRQETQYF. The CDR3 DNA reads as TGTGCCAGCAGCTTAGAGGGACGGGTCCGGCAAGAGACCCAGTACTTC.

This clonotype was counted at least ten times. The V and J genes are TRBV12-3 or TRBV12-4 and TRBJ1-5; TRBD1 matches at 7 bases. The length of the CDR3 is 15 residues. Unmatched junction bases numbered 9, after V lost 2 bases and J lost 8 bases. CDR3 nucleotides: TGTGCCAGCAGTTTACCGGGACAGTCTGAGAAGCCCCAGCATTTT. Protein sequence: CASSLPGQSEKPQHF.

The V gene is TRBV6-1, the J gene TRBJ2-1, with a possible D match to TRBD2 (5 bases). Germline V CDR1 and CDR2: MNHNS, SASEGT. The CDR3 sequence is 14 residues long. V dropped 1 base and J dropped 8 bases, with 12 bases sitting between them. CDR3 bases: TGTGCCAGCAGTGAAGGTCCGAGGGTCGATGAGCAGTTCTTC. As protein: CASSEGPRVDEQFF.

This clonotype was observed many times. The rearrangement links TRBV9 to TRBJ2-5; D is unresolved. This CDR3 spans 13 amino acids. V dropped 4 bases and J dropped 2 bases, with 9 bases sitting between them. Germline V gene sequence: CDR1 SGDLS, CDR2 YYNGEE. The CDR3 bases are TGTGCCAGCAGCCCCCAAAGTCAAGAGACCCAGTACTTC. Its translation: CASSPQSQETQYF.

The sample holds many counts of this clonotype. This chain links TRBV12-3 or TRBV12-4 with TRBJ2-7; D is perhaps TRBD1 (5 bases). This CDR3 is 17 amino acids long. Deletions cut 4 bases from V and 0 bases from J, with 19 bases between. The CDR3 here is CASSSLTGSFFSYEQYF. CDR3 coding DNA: TGTGCCAGCAGTTCCCTAACAGGTTCCTTTTTCTCCTACGAGCAGTACTTC.

V and J are TRBV7-2 and TRBJ1-6; no clear D. Germline V gene sequence: CDR1 SGHTA, CDR2 FQGNSA. The CDR3 is made up of 15 amino acids. V lost 6 bases, J lost 7 bases, and 16 bases lay in between. CDR3 nucleotide sequence: TGTGCCAGCAGACCAAGCGGAGTTGGAAATTCACCCCTCCACTTT. Its protein is CASRPSGVGNSPLHF.

This clonotype appeared many times. The CDR3 coding sequence is TGTGCCAGCAGCTTGCCCGGACAGGGGCTTCCAACCTACGAGCAGTACTTC. Translating it yields CASSLPGQGLPTYEQYF. J is TRBJ2-7 and V is TRBV7-9; 9 nucleotides agree with TRBD1. CDR3 size: 17 residues. Germline loops: CDR1 SEHNR, CDR2 FQNEAQ (reference sequence). The V gene end was trimmed by 3 bases and the J gene end by 2 bases; junction bases not matched to a gene: 11.

This clonotype has only a few counts. The DNA of the CDR3 is TGTGCCAGCTCACAGTCAGAACAAAACATTCAGTACTTC. This encodes CASSQSEQNIQYF. This chain links TRBV18 with TRBJ2-4; no definite D call. The CDR3 sequence is 13 residues long. The V gene lost 4 bases and the J gene lost 5 bases, with 9 bases spanning the gap. Germline values: CDR1 KGHSH, CDR2 LQKENI.

There are many counts of this clonotype. The gene calls are TRBV7-9 and TRBJ2-1; D is ambiguous. Germline values: CDR1 SEHNR, CDR2 FQNEAQ (reference sequence). V shed 5 bases and J shed 4 bases, with 12 bases lying between them. The CDR3 has 14 residues. CDR3 amino acids: CASSPALSYNEQFF. As DNA, the CDR3 is TGTGCCAGCAGCCCAGCCCTTTCTTACAATGAGCAGTTCTTC. Using reference TRBV7-9 and TRBJ2-1 for the parts outside the CDR3, the full variable domain is DTGVSQNPRHKITKRGQNVTFRCDPISEHNRLYWYRQTLGQGPEFLTYFQNEAQLEKSRLLSDRFSAERPKGSFSTLEIQRTEQGDSAMYLCASSPALSYNEQFFGPGTRLTVL.

The V gene is TRBV5-1, the J gene TRBJ2-7; TRBD1 matches at 7 bases. V trimming: 0 bases; J trimming: 6 bases; junction bases outside the gene matches: 6. This CDR3 is built from 14 residues. The germline V gene has CDR1 SGHRS and CDR2 YFSETQ. In nucleotides, the CDR3 is TGCGCCAGCAGCTTGGACAGGGGAACACTCGAGCAGTACTTC. This sequence encodes CASSLDRGTLEQYF. Drawing the rest from reference TRBV5-1 and TRBJ2-7, the complete variable domain is KAGVTQTPRYLIKTRGQQVTLSCSPISGHRSVSWYQQTPGQGLQFLFEYFSETQRNKGNFPGRFSGRQFSNSRSEMNVSTLELGDSALYLCASSLDRGTLEQYFGPGTRLTVT.